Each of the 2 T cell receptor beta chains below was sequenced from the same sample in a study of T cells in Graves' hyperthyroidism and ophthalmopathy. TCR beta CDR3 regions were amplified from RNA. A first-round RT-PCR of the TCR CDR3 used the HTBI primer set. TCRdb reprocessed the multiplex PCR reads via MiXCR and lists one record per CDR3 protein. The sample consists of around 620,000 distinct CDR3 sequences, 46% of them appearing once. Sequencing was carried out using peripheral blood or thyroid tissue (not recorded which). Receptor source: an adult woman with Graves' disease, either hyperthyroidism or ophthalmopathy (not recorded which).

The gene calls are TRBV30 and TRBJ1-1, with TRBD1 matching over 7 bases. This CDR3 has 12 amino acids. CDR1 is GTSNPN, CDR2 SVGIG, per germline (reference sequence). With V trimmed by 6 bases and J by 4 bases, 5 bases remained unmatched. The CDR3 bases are TGTGCCTGCCACAGGGGTCCCACTGAAGCTTTCTTT. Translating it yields CACHRGPTEAFF.

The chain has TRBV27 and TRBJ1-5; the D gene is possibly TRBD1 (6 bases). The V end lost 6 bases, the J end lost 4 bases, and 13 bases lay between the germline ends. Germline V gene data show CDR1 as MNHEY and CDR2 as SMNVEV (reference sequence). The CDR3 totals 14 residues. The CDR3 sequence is CASRGTRGNQPQHF. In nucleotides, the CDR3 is TGTGCCAGCAGGGGGACACGGGGGAATCAGCCCCAGCATTTT.